This T cell receptor beta chain was recovered during a study of shared clonotypes between healthy human individuals. The CDR3 loop spans 11 amino acids. CDR1 is SGHTA and CDR2 is FQGNSA in the germline V gene. V was clipped by 4 bases and J by 8 bases, with 8 bases between them. CD45RO-negative CD8 cells positively selected for CCR7 made up the naive population, which excluded terminally differentiated effector memory CD45RA+ cells. As to this clone: Antigen unknown.

It was at deep level that the assay was run. As originally analysed: ImmunoSEQ gave junction-only sequences without quality scores, so filtering differed. Profiling relied on immunoSEQ multiplex PCR, and the TCRdb table lists in-frame clones only, not all of them. For V, J and clone size, that table is used; D and trimming come from the DNA. Of about 2.2 million clones listed, just over 90% are singletons. Study results and limitations: Compared with memory subsets, naive subsets generally had larger estimated richness. Exclusively blood specimens were collected; tissue repertoires likely differ.

The sample taken for sequencing was naive CD8+ T cells from PBMCs. The TCR comes from a man aged 18 to 30 in good health. Some clones in this sample may be carry-over from other donors' samples. The V and J genes are TRBV7-2 and TRBJ1-1; D gene uncertain. As DNA, the CDR3 is TGTGCCAGCAGCTCAGGCGGGGAAGCTTTCTTT. Its protein product is CASSSGGEAFF.